One sample yielded the 8 T cell receptor beta chains listed below, sequenced in a study of prognosis after radiotherapy for stage I lung cancer (dated by TCRdb to about 2021). Sequencing took place on an Illumina HiSeq 3000. Two rounds of multiplex PCR were used to amplify the TCR beta CDR3 region from genomic DNA. The first PCR round used primers specific to each TRBV and TRBJ gene, with sequences filed in Chinese patent CN105087789A. The public sequencing data were trimmed at Q25 with fastp and processed into clonotypes with MiXCR by TCRdb, which kept only in-frame beta chains. Each CDR3 protein gets just one entry, which takes the most common genes and DNA from the rows behind it. For this sample there are around 30,000 distinct CDR3 sequences; 25% to 35% appear just once. The ten largest make up more than 30% of the sample. The sample consisted of PBMCs, taken before or after stereotactic body radiation therapy (not recorded which). Every receptor here comes from a donor of 50 years or more with non-small cell lung cancer.

This clonotype has a count of ten or more. The rearrangement joins TRBV13 to TRBJ2-1; D remains unclear. The CDR3 runs to 16 residues. The germline CDR1 and CDR2 sequences are PRHDT and FYEKMQ (reference sequence). Trimming removed 5 bases from V and 7 bases from J, with 21 bases in between. CDR3 region: CASSPPTRLPGNEQFF. The DNA for the CDR3 is TGTGCCAGCAGCCCTCCGACCCGTCTCCCTGGGAATGAGCAGTTCTTC.

This clonotype was recorded at least ten times. Here the CDR3 DNA reads TGTGCCAGCAGTTTACCCAGCGGTTATAGCAATCAGCCCCAGCATTTT. Its translation is CASSLPSGYSNQPQHF. V and J are TRBV28 and TRBJ1-5, with D unclear. The CDR3 covers 16 residues. Per germline, CDR1 MDHEN and CDR2 SYDVKM. Trimming took off 2 bases at V and 0 bases at J, with 11 bases between the two ends.

This clonotype was detected only a few times. J is TRBJ2-2 and V is TRBV5-1, with D possibly matching TRBD2 (6 bases). The CDR3 runs to 15 residues. Between the trimmed V and J ends, which lost 0 bases and 4 bases, there was a span of 10 bases. Germline CDR1 is SGHRS and CDR2 is YFSETQ. CDR3 amino acids: CASSLVGSVTGELFF. Written as DNA, the CDR3 is TGCGCCAGCAGCTTGGTCGGGAGTGTCACCGGGGAGCTGTTTTTT.

This clonotype occurred many times. The rearrangement joins TRBV5-5 to TRBJ1-6; a weak D match, TRBD1 (6 bases). The V end was cut by 0 bases, the J end by 10 bases, with 20 bases between. This CDR3 has 17 amino acids. Germline V gene sequence: CDR1 SGHKS, CDR2 YYEKEE (reference sequence). The CDR3 sequence is CASSLELVGAFKSPLHF. Written as DNA, the CDR3 is TGTGCCAGCAGCTTGGAACTGGTGGGGGCGTTCAAATCACCCCTCCACTTT.

This clonotype has at least ten counts. This chain joins TRBV20-1 and TRBJ1-6; D unresolved. Germline V gives CDR1 DFQATT, CDR2 SNEGSKA (reference sequence). V was shortened by 0 bases and J by 6 bases, with 9 bases between the two germline ends. This CDR3 has 14 residues. CDR3 loop: CSARDRELNSPLHF. The CDR3 bases are TGCAGTGCTAGAGATCGAGAGCTTAATTCACCCCTCCACTTT.

This clonotype was observed at least ten times. The chain couples TRBV7-2 to TRBJ2-1; 8 nucleotides align to TRBD2. Germline V lookup: CDR1 SGHTA, CDR2 FQGNSA. J gave up 5 bases and V 6 bases, and 21 bases lay outside the gene matches. The CDR3 has 19 residues. The CDR3 nucleotides read TGTGCCAGCAGACGTCCGGGAAGTGTTAACGGGAGGGCCCACAATGAGCAGTTCTTC. It yields the protein CASRRPGSVNGRAHNEQFF.

The table lists this clonotype with many counts. DNA of the CDR3: TGCGCCAGCAGCCAGGGGGCAGTTAGGGGGCGAGAATCTGGAAACACCATATATTTT. This sequence encodes CASSQGAVRGRESGNTIYF. V gene TRBV4-1 combines with J gene TRBJ1-3; 7 bases agree with TRBD1. Trimming removed 3 bases from V and 1 base from J; junction bases left unmatched: 15. The CDR3 covers 19 residues. Germline CDR1 reads MGHRA; CDR2 reads YSYEKL.

This clonotype was seen repeatedly, ten times or more. This rearrangement joins TRBV5-1 to TRBJ2-7, with a tentative D call TRBD1 (7 bases). CDR3 length equals 13 residues. The V and J ends lost 3 bases and 3 bases respectively, with 10 bases between them. The germline gives CDR1 SGHRS, CDR2 YFSETQ. The CDR3 DNA is TGCGCCAGCAGCTGGGGGGACAGCTACGAGCAGTACTTC. Amino acids: CASSWGDSYEQYF.